Listed below are T cell receptor beta chains from one sample, sequenced in a study of post-analysis software for immune sequencing data. TCRdb used MiXCR to reprocess the PCR reads, holding one entry per CDR3 protein. Of about 800,000 distinct CDR3 sequences in the sample, around 27% were seen once. The sample comprised blood. The receptors here all came from a girl aged 5-17 years with multiple sclerosis. Each CDR3 is given with its conserved first and last residue. A D gene is named only where the DNA matches it firmly.

>TRBV20-1|16|TRBJ2-7|NA
CSAPPLRGSHSYEQYF
>TRBV11-2|14|TRBJ2-5|TRBD1
CASSWGQGQETQYF
>TRBV10-3|15|TRBJ2-3|TRBD1
CAIRVDRGLVDTQYF
>TRBV20-1|13|TRBJ2-3|TRBD2
CSNLAGGTDTQYF
>TRBV29-1|17|TRBJ2-3|NA
CSVFPLTGGLGTDTQYF
>TRBV12-3/TRBV12-4|13|TRBJ1-4|TRBD1
CASSGGQFEKLFF
>TRBV29-1|14|TRBJ2-3|NA
CSVQVGANTDTQYF
>TRBV5-1|15|TRBJ2-1|TRBD2
CASSLVRGSLDEQFF
>TRBV5-1|15|TRBJ2-1|NA
CASSSQGMGTNEQFF
>TRBV28|16|TRBJ2-1|NA
CASSFSLRLVYNEQFF
>TRBV10-3|14|TRBJ2-1|NA
CAISFSTEYNEQFF
>TRBV7-2|14|TRBJ2-5|TRBD2
CASSSGTSAGERYF
>TRBV5-1|16|TRBJ2-3|TRBD2
CASSLVGTSDTDTQYF
>TRBV19|14|TRBJ2-4|NA
CASSSQGGKNIQYF
>TRBV28|17|TRBJ1-5|TRBD1
CASSLDRASRSNQPQHF
>TRBV6-2/TRBV6-3|15|TRBJ2-4|TRBD1
CATTPDPDRGDGQYF
>TRBV4-3|15|TRBJ2-7|NA
CASSQDVRQAYEQYF
>TRBV7-9|18|NA|TRBD2
CASSPSAGTSGRASEQYF
>TRBV6-5|14|TRBJ2-7|TRBD2
CASRQREATYEQYF
>TRBV5-1|15|TRBJ1-6|NA
CASSLEGRMDSPLHF
>TRBV7-9|11|TRBJ2-1|NA
CASSGAHEQFF
>TRBV5-1|16|TRBJ2-4|TRBD2
CASSLSLAGEGDIQYF
>TRBV28|12|TRBJ1-1|NA
CASSLRRGEAFF
>TRBV25-1|12|TRBJ2-3|NA
CASSGTPDTQYF
>TRBV25-1|13|TRBJ1-2|NA
CASSASGAYGYTF
>TRBV6-2/TRBV6-3|13|TRBJ2-1|NA
CASSALPRGEQFF
>TRBV6-5|13|TRBJ1-1|NA
CASSYPGGTEAFF
>TRBV4-1|15|TRBJ2-1|TRBD2
CASSQSGGLYNEQFF
>TRBV4-2|16|TRBJ2-6|TRBD2
CASSHGTTTGANVLTF
>TRBV6-6|15|TRBJ2-1|TRBD2
CASRPRASGIHEQFF
>TRBV28|16|TRBJ2-1|NA
CASTSPGGLNYNEQFF
>TRBV12-3/TRBV12-4|15|TRBJ1-5|TRBD1
CASSPGTGGSQPQHF
>TRBV12-3/TRBV12-4|12|TRBJ1-2|NA
CASSSRGKGYTF
>TRBV6-5|15|TRBJ2-5|TRBD2
CASSRAGGPGETQYF
>TRBV7-9|15|TRBJ2-7|NA
CASSPRGVSGYEQYF
>TRBV9|15|TRBJ1-5|NA
CASSPSTVSNQPQHF
>TRBV4-2|16|TRBJ1-4|NA
CASSRNHRAPNEKLFF
>TRBV7-2|13|TRBJ2-1|NA
CASSLGIGNEQFF
>TRBV20-1|14|TRBJ1-2|NA
CSASALVGDNGYTF
>TRBV4-3|16|TRBJ1-1|NA
CASSQDFGLLNTEAFF
>TRBV27|19|TRBJ2-3|TRBD2
CASSFLTLGREGQEDTQYF
>TRBV6-1|16|TRBJ2-6|NA
CASSAGFGSGANVLTF
>TRBV6-5|17|TRBJ1-5|NA
CASSYPGSSRGNQPQHF
>TRBV6-5|13|TRBJ1-5|NA
CASSYRRGQPQHF
>TRBV7-2|14|TRBJ2-1|TRBD2
CASSLASGINEQFF
>TRBV7-2|13|TRBJ1-5|NA
CASSLVAKIAQHF
>TRBV20-1|16|TRBJ2-1|TRBD2
CSASPKRESPYNEQFF
>TRBV6-2/TRBV6-3|17|TRBJ2-7|NA
CASSHGTARDFSYEQYF
>TRBV20-1|12|TRBJ1-4|NA
CSAPGRGEKLFF
>TRBV5-3|15|TRBJ2-3|NA
CARSFPQDGTDTQYF
>TRBV28|17|TRBJ2-5|TRBD2
CASSFVAGGQYQETQYF
>TRBV20-1|22|TRBJ2-6|TRBD2
CSARVSQGLAGGSLSGANVLTF